This T cell receptor (beta chain) was documented in a study of blood T cell repertoires in COVID-19. In regard to this clone: Mismatch with germline at one junction end may stem from a read error.

This CDR3 comprises 16 residues. From germline, CDR1 is MNHEY and CDR2 SVGEGT. TCRdb's copy holds only in-frame clones and misses some; the assay was immunoSEQ multiplex PCR. The sample records 140,000 to 150,000 clones, 88% being singletons. The chain carries TRBV6-2 or TRBV6-3 and TRBJ2-1; no firm D call. Specimen: PBMCs or T cells enriched from blood (not recorded which). The receptor was derived from a woman aged 30 to 39 with acute COVID-19. In DNA, the CDR3 is TGTGCCAGCAGCTACTCACCCTTGACTTATCGCAATGAGCAGTTCTTC. It yields the protein CASSYSPLTYRNEQFF.